This T cell receptor beta chain was identified in a study of blood T cell repertoires in COVID-19. Overall study context: The cDNA or gDNA used as material had been derived from T cells, B-cell-depleted T cells, or PBMCs.

Per the study methods: Quantification of nucleated cells was approximated via reference gene primer amplification. Method: immunoSEQ multiplex PCR; TCRdb's copy keeps in-frame clones and lacks some. From that table come the V and J calls and clone size; the DNA was used to work out D and trimming. The table includes roughly 290,000 clones, approximately 89% detected once. CDR1 is DFQATT and CDR2 is SNEGSKA in the germline V gene (reference sequence). The CDR3 totals 9 residues. Trimming took off 6 bases at V and 7 bases at J, with 7 bases between the two ends. The chain combines TRBV20-1 with TRBJ2-7; D remains unclear. What was sequenced was peripheral blood. The TCR comes from a woman in her forties or fifties who had recovered from COVID-19. The chain's CDR3 is CSAADEQYF. In nucleotides, the CDR3 is TGCAGTGCCGCGGATGAGCAGTACTTC.